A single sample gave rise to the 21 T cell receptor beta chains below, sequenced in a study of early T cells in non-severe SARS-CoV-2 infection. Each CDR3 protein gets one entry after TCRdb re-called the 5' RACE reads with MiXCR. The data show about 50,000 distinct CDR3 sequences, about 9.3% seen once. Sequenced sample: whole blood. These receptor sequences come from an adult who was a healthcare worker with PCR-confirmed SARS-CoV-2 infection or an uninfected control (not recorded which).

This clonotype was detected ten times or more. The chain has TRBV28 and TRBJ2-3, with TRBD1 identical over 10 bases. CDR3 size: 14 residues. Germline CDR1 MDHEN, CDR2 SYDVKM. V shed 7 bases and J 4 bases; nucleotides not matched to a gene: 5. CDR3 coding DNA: TGTGCCAGCATGAGTGGGACAGGGGCAGATACGCAGTATTTT. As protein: CASMSGTGADTQYF.

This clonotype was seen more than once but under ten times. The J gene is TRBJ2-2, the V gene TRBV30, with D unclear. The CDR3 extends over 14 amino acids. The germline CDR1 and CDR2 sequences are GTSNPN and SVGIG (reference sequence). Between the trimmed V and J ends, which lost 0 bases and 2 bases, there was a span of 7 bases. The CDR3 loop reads CAWSVIRNTGELFF. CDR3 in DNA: TGTGCCTGGAGTGTAATTCGCAACACCGGGGAGCTGTTTTTT.

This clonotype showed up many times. In nucleotides, the CDR3 is TGTGCCAGCAGGCCCGGGCCCCCCGCCGGGGGAGATACGCAGTATTTT. Protein: CASRPGPPAGGDTQYF. V is TRBV5-4 and J is TRBJ2-3; D perhaps matches TRBD2 (6 bases). CDR1 is SGHNT and CDR2 is YYREEE in the germline V gene (reference sequence). Between the trimmed V and J ends, which lost 5 bases and 5 bases, there was a span of 21 bases. The CDR3 totals 16 residues.

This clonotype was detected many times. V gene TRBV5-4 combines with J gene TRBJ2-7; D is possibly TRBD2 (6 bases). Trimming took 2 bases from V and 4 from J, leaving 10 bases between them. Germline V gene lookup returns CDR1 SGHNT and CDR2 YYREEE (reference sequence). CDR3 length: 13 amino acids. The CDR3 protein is CASSLGTEYEQYF. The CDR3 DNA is TGTGCCAGCAGCTTAGGGACTGAGTACGAGCAGTACTTC.

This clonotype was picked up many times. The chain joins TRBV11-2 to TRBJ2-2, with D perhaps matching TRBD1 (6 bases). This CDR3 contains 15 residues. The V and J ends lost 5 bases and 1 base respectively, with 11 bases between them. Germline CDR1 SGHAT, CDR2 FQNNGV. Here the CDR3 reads CASSQGTQNTGELFF. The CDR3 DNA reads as TGTGCCAGCAGCCAAGGGACACAGAACACCGGGGAGCTGTTTTTT. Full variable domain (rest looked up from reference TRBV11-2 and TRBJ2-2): EAGVAQSPRYKIIEKRQSVAFWCNPISGHATLYWYQQILGQGPKLLIQFQNNGVVDDSQLPKDRFSAERLKGVDSTLKIQPAKLEDSAVYLCASSQGTQNTGELFFGEGSRLTVL.

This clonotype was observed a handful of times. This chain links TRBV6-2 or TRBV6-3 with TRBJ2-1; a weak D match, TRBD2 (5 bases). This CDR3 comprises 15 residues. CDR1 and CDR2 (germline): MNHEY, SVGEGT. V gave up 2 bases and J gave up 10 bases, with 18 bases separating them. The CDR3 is CASSYRVGGRGEQFF. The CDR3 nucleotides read TGTGCCAGCAGTTACAGAGTCGGAGGCCGCGGGGAGCAGTTCTTC.

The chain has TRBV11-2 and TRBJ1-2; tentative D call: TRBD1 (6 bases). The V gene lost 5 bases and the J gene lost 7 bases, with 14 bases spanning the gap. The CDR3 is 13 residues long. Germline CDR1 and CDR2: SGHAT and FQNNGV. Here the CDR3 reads CASSPTGTGGYTF. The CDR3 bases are TGTGCCAGCAGCCCCACAGGGACTGGTGGCTACACCTTC.

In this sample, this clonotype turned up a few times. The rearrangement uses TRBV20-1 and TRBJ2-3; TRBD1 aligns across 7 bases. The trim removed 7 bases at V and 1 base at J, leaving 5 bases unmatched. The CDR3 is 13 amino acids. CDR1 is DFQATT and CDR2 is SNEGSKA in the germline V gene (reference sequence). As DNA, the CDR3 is TGCAGTGTCCAAGGGGGCGGCACAGATACGCAGTATTTT. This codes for CSVQGGGTDTQYF.

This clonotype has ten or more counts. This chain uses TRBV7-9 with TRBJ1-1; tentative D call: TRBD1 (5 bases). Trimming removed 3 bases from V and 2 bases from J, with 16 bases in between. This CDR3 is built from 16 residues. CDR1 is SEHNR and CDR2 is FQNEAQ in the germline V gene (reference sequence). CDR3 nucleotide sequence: TGTGCCAGCAGCTTCGCGGCCGGGGCCTTAAACACTGAAGCTTTCTTT. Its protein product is CASSFAAGALNTEAFF.

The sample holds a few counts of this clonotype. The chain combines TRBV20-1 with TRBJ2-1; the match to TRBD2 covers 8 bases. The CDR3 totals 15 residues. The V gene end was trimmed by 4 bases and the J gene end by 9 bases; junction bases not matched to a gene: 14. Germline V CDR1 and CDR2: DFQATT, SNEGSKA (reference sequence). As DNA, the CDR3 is TGCAGTGCTACACCGGGACTAGTAGGTTATCGTGAGCAGTTCTTC. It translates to CSATPGLVGYREQFF.

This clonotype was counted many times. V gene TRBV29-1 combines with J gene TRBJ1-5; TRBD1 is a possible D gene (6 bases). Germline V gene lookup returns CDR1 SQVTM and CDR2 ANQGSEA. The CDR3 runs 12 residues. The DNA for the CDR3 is TGCGCGGGGGCAGAGGGCAATCAGCCCCAGCATTTT. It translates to CAGAEGNQPQHF.

The CDR3 region has the DNA TGTGCCAGCACCTCACCTATAGACAGGACCACTGAGCAGTTCTTC. As protein: CASTSPIDRTTEQFF. J is TRBJ2-1 and V is TRBV2; TRBD1 is a possible D gene (6 bases). Trimming stripped 7 bases from V and 9 bases from J, with 22 bases between. The CDR3 totals 15 residues. Germline CDR1 and CDR2: SNHLY and FYNNEI.

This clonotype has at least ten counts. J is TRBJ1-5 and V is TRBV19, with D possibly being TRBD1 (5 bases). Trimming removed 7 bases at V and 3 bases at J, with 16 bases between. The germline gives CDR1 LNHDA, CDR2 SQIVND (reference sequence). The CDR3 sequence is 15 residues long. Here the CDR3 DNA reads TGTGCCAGTACCCAAGGGCGACAGAACAATCAGCCCCAGCATTTT. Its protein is CASTQGRQNNQPQHF.

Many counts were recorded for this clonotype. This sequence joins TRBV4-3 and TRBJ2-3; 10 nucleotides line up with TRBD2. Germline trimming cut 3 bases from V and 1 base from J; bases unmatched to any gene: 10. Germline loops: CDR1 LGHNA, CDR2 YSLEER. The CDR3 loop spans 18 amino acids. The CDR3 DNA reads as TGCGCCAGCAGCCAGGACCACCTAGCGGGAGTGGGCACAGATACGCAGTATTTT. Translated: CASSQDHLAGVGTDTQYF.

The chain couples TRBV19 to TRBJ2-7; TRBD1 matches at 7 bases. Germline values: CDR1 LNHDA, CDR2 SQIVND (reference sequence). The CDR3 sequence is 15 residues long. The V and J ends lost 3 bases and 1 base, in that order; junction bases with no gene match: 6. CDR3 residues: CASSMNRGRSYEQYF. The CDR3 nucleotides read TGTGCCAGTAGTATGAACAGGGGTAGGTCCTACGAGCAGTACTTC.

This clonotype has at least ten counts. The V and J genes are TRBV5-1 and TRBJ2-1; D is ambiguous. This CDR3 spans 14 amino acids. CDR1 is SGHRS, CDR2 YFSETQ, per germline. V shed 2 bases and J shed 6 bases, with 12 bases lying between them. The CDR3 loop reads CASSLENYRNEQFF. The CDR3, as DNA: TGCGCCAGCAGCTTAGAGAACTATCGCAATGAGCAGTTCTTC.

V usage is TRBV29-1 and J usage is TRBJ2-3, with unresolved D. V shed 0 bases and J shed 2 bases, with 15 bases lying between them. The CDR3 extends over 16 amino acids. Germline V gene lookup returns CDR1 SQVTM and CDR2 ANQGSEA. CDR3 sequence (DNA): TGCAGCGTTGAAGATACCTCTTTGGGCCACACAGATACGCAGTATTTT. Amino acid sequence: CSVEDTSLGHTDTQYF.

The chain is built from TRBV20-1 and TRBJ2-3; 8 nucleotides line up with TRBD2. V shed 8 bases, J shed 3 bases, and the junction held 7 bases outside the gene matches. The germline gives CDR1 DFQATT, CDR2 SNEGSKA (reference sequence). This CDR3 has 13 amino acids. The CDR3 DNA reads TGCAGTACCATAGCGGGACAAACAGATACGCAGTATTTT. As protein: CSTIAGQTDTQYF.

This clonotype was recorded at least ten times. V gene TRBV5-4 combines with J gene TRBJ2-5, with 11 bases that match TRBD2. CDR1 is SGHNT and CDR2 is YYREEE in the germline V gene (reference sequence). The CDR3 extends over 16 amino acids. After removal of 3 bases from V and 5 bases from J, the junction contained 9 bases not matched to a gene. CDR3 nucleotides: TGTGCCAGCAGCTCAAGTAGCGGGAGGGCCGTCGAGACCCAGTACTTC. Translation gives CASSSSSGRAVETQYF.

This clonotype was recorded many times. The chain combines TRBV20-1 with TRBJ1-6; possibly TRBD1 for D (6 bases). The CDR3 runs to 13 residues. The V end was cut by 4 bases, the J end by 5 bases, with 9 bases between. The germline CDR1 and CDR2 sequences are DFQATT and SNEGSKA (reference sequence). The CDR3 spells CSATTGNNSPLHF. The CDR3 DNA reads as TGCAGTGCTACCACAGGGAATAATTCACCCCTCCACTTT.

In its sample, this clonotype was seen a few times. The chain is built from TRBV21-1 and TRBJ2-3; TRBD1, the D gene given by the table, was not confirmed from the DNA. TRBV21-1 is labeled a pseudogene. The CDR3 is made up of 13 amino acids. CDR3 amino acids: CASSPRVPDTQYF. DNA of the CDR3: TGTGCCAGCAGCCCCCGGGTCCCGGATACGCAGTATTTT.